This TCR beta chain stems from a study of CD8+ T cells in alopecia areata. CDR1 and CDR2 (germline): SGDLS, YYNGEE. V was pared by 4 bases and J by 5 bases, with 16 bases between. The CDR3 has 15 amino acids. Extracted RNA was reverse transcribed into cDNA, the sequencing template. Some clones are missing from TCRdb's copy, which holds only in-frame ones; the method was immunoSEQ multiplex PCR. Among some 130,000 clones listed, approximately 49% were seen once. Sequenced here: CD8+ T cells sorted from blood, sampled at week 0. This receptor was taken from a human donor with alopecia areata. V gene TRBV9 combines with J gene TRBJ1-5, with a tentative D call TRBD1 (6 bases). The chain's CDR3 is CASSLEGGAYQPQHF. Written as DNA, the CDR3 is TGTGCCAGCAGCCTAGAGGGGGGGGCTTATCAGCCCCAGCATTTT.